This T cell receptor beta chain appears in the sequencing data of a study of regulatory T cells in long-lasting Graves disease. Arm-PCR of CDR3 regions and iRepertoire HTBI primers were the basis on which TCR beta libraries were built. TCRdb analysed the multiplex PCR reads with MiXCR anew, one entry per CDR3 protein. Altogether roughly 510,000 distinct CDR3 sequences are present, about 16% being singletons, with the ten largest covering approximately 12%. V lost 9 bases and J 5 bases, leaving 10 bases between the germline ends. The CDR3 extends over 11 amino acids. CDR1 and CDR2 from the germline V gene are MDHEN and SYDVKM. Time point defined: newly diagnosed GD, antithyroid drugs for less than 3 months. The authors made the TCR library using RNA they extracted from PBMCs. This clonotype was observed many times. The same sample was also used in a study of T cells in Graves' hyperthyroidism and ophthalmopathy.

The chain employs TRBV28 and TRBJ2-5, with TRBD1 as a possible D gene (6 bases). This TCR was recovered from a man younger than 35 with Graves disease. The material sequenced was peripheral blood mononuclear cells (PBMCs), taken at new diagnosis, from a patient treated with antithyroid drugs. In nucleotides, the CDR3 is TGTGCCAGTGGGGGCTGGGAGACCCAGTACTTC. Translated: CASGGWETQYF.